Listed below are T cell receptor beta chains from one sample, sequenced in a study of blood T cell repertoires in COVID-19. Sequencing used immunoSEQ multiplex PCR; TCRdb keeps in-frame clones, though not all of them. The data hold approximately 460,000 clones, with nearly 90% observed a single time. Sequenced input: peripheral blood. Receptors originate from a man between 18 and 29 years old with COVID-19, enrolled during active disease. Both conserved end residues are part of each CDR3. Each record gives: clone size, D gene, J gene, V gene, CDR3 protein, CDR3 DNA. The D gene is left open where the match is weak. Clone size, where shown, is once, few, many, or a class for clones that have expanded.

clone size: -
D gene: -
J gene: TRBJ1-1
V gene: TRBV2
CDR3 protein: CASSEAGAREAFF
CDR3 DNA: TGTGCCAGCAGTGAAGCGGGGGCTAGAGAAGCTTTCTTT

clone size: -
D gene: TRBD2
J gene: TRBJ2-3
V gene: TRBV4-1
CDR3 protein: CASSPRPGLAGADTQYF
CDR3 DNA: TGCGCCAGCAGCCCTAGACCGGGACTAGCGGGAGCCGATACGCAGTATTTT

clone size: -
D gene: TRBD2
J gene: TRBJ2-1
V gene: TRBV27
CDR3 protein: CASSPWTSGHNNEQFF
CDR3 DNA: TGTGCCAGCAGTCCCTGGACTAGCGGGCATAACAATGAGCAGTTCTTC

clone size: -
D gene: -
J gene: TRBJ1-2
V gene: TRBV5-1
CDR3 protein: CASSLYWTDSMGYTF
CDR3 DNA: TGCGCCAGCAGCTTGTACTGGACAGATTCTATGGGCTACACCTTC

clone size: -
D gene: TRBD2
J gene: TRBJ2-7
V gene: TRBV2
CDR3 protein: CASRDGLAGHYEQYF
CDR3 DNA: TGTGCCAGCAGGGACGGACTAGCGGGACACTACGAGCAGTACTTC

clone size: -
D gene: -
J gene: TRBJ2-7
V gene: TRBV5-4
CDR3 protein: CASSLDPQTGAYEQYF
CDR3 DNA: TGTGCCAGCAGCCTGGATCCGCAGACAGGAGCCTACGAGCAGTACTTC

clone size: -
D gene: -
J gene: TRBJ1-1
V gene: TRBV18
CDR3 protein: CASSSRVDPTEAFF
CDR3 DNA: TGTGCCAGCTCCTCCCGGGTTGATCCCACTGAAGCTTTCTTT

clone size: -
D gene: TRBD2
J gene: TRBJ2-3
V gene: TRBV28
CDR3 protein: CASSPIRTSGGTDTQYF
CDR3 DNA: TGTGCCAGCAGTCCAATCAGGACTAGCGGCGGCACAGATACGCAGTATTTT

clone size: few
D gene: -
J gene: TRBJ2-2
V gene: TRBV6-5
CDR3 protein: CASSRGGRTGELFF
CDR3 DNA: TGTGCCAGCAGCAGAGGAGGTCGCACCGGGGAGCTGTTTTTT

clone size: once
D gene: TRBD1
J gene: TRBJ1-1
V gene: TRBV7-9
CDR3 protein: CASESTGGAAFF
CDR3 DNA: TGTGCCAGCGAATCGACAGGGGGTGCGGCTTTCTTT

clone size: once
D gene: -
J gene: TRBJ1-6
V gene: TRBV18
CDR3 protein: CASSPNGNNSPLHF
CDR3 DNA: TGTGCCAGCTCACCAAACGGTAATAATTCACCCCTCCACTTT

clone size: -
D gene: -
J gene: TRBJ2-7
V gene: TRBV5-6
CDR3 protein: CASEGLNSYEQYF
CDR3 DNA: TGTGCCAGCGAGGGTCTGAATTCCTACGAGCAGTACTTC

clone size: -
D gene: TRBD1
J gene: TRBJ1-6
V gene: TRBV2
CDR3 protein: CASTDEGAQSPLHF
CDR3 DNA: TGTGCCAGCACCGACGAGGGGGCGCAATCACCCCTCCACTTT

clone size: -
D gene: -
J gene: TRBJ2-2
V gene: TRBV6-1
CDR3 protein: CASTPGQITGELFF
CDR3 DNA: TGTGCCAGCACGCCCGGACAGATCACCGGGGAGCTGTTTTTT

clone size: -
D gene: -
J gene: TRBJ2-1
V gene: TRBV6-6
CDR3 protein: CASKVSGERGEQFF
CDR3 DNA: TGTGCCAGCAAGGTATCGGGGGAACGTGGTGAGCAGTTCTTC

clone size: -
D gene: TRBD2
J gene: TRBJ2-1
V gene: TRBV7-3
CDR3 protein: CASSPSGTGNEQFF
CDR3 DNA: TGTGCCAGCAGCCCTAGCGGGACTGGCAATGAGCAGTTCTTC

clone size: -
D gene: -
J gene: TRBJ2-1
V gene: TRBV29-1
CDR3 protein: CSVETAEFF
CDR3 DNA: TGCAGCGTTGAGACAGCAGAGTTCTTC

clone size: few
D gene: -
J gene: TRBJ1-6
V gene: TRBV6-4
CDR3 protein: CATSASSYNSPLHF
CDR3 DNA: TGTGCCACCAGCGCGAGCTCCTATAATTCACCCCTCCACTTT

clone size: -
D gene: TRBD2
J gene: TRBJ2-3
V gene: TRBV9
CDR3 protein: CASSPRSGGYTDTQYF
CDR3 DNA: TGTGCCAGCAGCCCCCGTAGCGGGGGATACACAGATACGCAGTATTTT

clone size: -
D gene: -
J gene: TRBJ1-4
V gene: TRBV18
CDR3 protein: CASSPGASEKLFF
CDR3 DNA: TGTGCCAGCTCACCGGGGGCGAGTGAAAAACTGTTTTTT

clone size: -
D gene: TRBD1
J gene: TRBJ2-7
V gene: TRBV2
CDR3 protein: CASSDRGTPYEQYF
CDR3 DNA: TGTGCCAGCAGTGACAGGGGGACCCCCTACGAGCAGTACTTC

clone size: -
D gene: TRBD1
J gene: TRBJ2-7
V gene: TRBV11-2
CDR3 protein: CASSLFLFVGTGLEDEQYF
CDR3 DNA: TGTGCCAGCAGCTTATTTTTATTTGTAGGGACAGGTCTGGAGGACGAGCAGTACTTC

clone size: -
D gene: TRBD1
J gene: TRBJ1-2
V gene: TRBV19
CDR3 protein: CASSHRGGGYTF
CDR3 DNA: TGTGCCAGTAGTCACAGGGGTGGTGGCTACACCTTC

clone size: -
D gene: -
J gene: TRBJ1-1
V gene: TRBV6-1
CDR3 protein: CASSEAGGGFTEAFF
CDR3 DNA: TGTGCCAGCAGTGAAGCGGGCGGGGGTTTCACTGAAGCTTTCTTT

clone size: -
D gene: TRBD1
J gene: TRBJ2-1
V gene: TRBV27
CDR3 protein: CASRTGAGEQFF
CDR3 DNA: TGTGCCAGCAGAACAGGGGCGGGTGAGCAGTTCTTC

clone size: -
D gene: TRBD2
J gene: TRBJ2-2
V gene: TRBV5-1
CDR3 protein: CASRLAGSTGELFF
CDR3 DNA: TGCGCCAGCAGGTTAGCGGGAAGCACCGGGGAGCTGTTTTTT

clone size: -
D gene: TRBD2
J gene: TRBJ2-1
V gene: TRBV2
CDR3 protein: CASTPGLAGGLLSSYNEQFF
CDR3 DNA: TGTGCCAGCACCCCAGGACTAGCGGGAGGCCTCCTCAGCTCCTACAATGAGCAGTTCTTC

clone size: -
D gene: TRBD2
J gene: TRBJ2-1
V gene: TRBV18
CDR3 protein: CASSPTLAGNDEQFF
CDR3 DNA: TGTGCCAGCTCACCAACACTAGCGGGGAACGATGAGCAGTTCTTC

clone size: few
D gene: -
J gene: TRBJ2-5
V gene: TRBV24-1
CDR3 protein: CATSDGALGQETQYF
CDR3 DNA: TGTGCCACCAGTGATGGAGCCCTCGGACAAGAGACCCAGTACTTC

clone size: -
D gene: -
J gene: TRBJ2-3
V gene: TRBV5-4
CDR3 protein: CASSSWGGATDTQYF
CDR3 DNA: TGTGCCAGCAGCTCTTGGGGGGGCGCCACAGATACGCAGTATTTT

clone size: once
D gene: -
J gene: TRBJ1-1
V gene: TRBV19
CDR3 protein: CASSIINEAFF
CDR3 DNA: TGTGCCAGTAGTATAATCAATGAAGCTTTCTTT

clone size: -
D gene: TRBD2
J gene: TRBJ2-1
V gene: TRBV5-1
CDR3 protein: CASSLVAGGPDEQFF
CDR3 DNA: TGCGCCAGCAGCTTGGTAGCGGGAGGGCCAGATGAGCAGTTCTTC

clone size: -
D gene: -
J gene: TRBJ2-7
V gene: TRBV7-2
CDR3 protein: CASSFDYRDYEQYF
CDR3 DNA: TGTGCCAGCAGCTTTGATTACAGAGACTACGAGCAGTACTTC

clone size: once
D gene: -
J gene: TRBJ2-1
V gene: TRBV5-6
CDR3 protein: CASSLSGTNEQFF
CDR3 DNA: TGTGCCAGCAGCCTCTCCGGGACAAATGAGCAGTTCTTC

clone size: -
D gene: TRBD2
J gene: TRBJ2-3
V gene: TRBV7-8
CDR3 protein: CASSQGLTDTQYF
CDR3 DNA: TGTGCCAGCAGCCAGGGACTAACAGATACGCAGTATTTT

clone size: -
D gene: -
J gene: TRBJ2-3
V gene: TRBV30
CDR3 protein: CAWCVGGTDTQYF
CDR3 DNA: TGTGCCTGGTGCGTAGGCGGGACAGATACGCAGTATTTT

clone size: -
D gene: -
J gene: TRBJ2-6
V gene: TRBV27
CDR3 protein: CASSLISGANVLTF
CDR3 DNA: TGTGCCAGCAGTCTAATATCTGGGGCCAACGTCCTGACTTTC

clone size: -
D gene: -
J gene: TRBJ2-7
V gene: TRBV18
CDR3 protein: CASSRGQEGYEQYF
CDR3 DNA: TGTGCCAGCTCACGCGGGCAGGAAGGCTACGAGCAGTACTTC

clone size: -
D gene: -
J gene: TRBJ2-7
V gene: TRBV2
CDR3 protein: CASRGGLSYEQYF
CDR3 DNA: TGTGCCAGCAGAGGCGGGCTCTCCTACGAGCAGTACTTC

clone size: -
D gene: -
J gene: TRBJ2-7
V gene: TRBV3-1/TRBV3-2
CDR3 protein: CASSLGLASYEQYF
CDR3 DNA: TGTGCCAGCAGCCTAGGGCTAGCATCCTACGAGCAGTACTTC

clone size: -
D gene: -
J gene: TRBJ2-1
V gene: TRBV11-3
CDR3 protein: CASSFTGSYNEQFF
CDR3 DNA: TGTGCCAGCAGCTTTACGGGTAGCTACAATGAGCAGTTCTTC

clone size: -
D gene: -
J gene: TRBJ2-1
V gene: TRBV16
CDR3 protein: CASSQDRVHEQFF
CDR3 DNA: TGTGCCAGCAGCCAAGACAGAGTCCATGAGCAGTTCTTC

clone size: -
D gene: -
J gene: TRBJ2-3
V gene: TRBV24-1
CDR3 protein: CATGGSSTDTQYF
CDR3 DNA: TGTGCCACCGGGGGCAGCAGCACAGATACGCAGTATTTT